This record concerns one T cell receptor beta chain sequence. Sequenced by immunoSEQ multiplex PCR; TCRdb stores in-frame clones only, minus some. The table has 100,000 to 150,000 clones, roughly 83% seen once. This entry is derived from a study of blood T cell repertoires in COVID-19. The sequence derives from a woman of 80 years or more with acute or convalescent COVID-19. Sequences were obtained from peripheral blood.

The CDR3 is CASSFGGNTEAFF. In nucleotides, the CDR3 is TGTGCCAGCAGCTTCGGGGGGAACACTGAAGCTTTCTTT. This chain connects TRBV5-5 to TRBJ1-1; a possible D gene is TRBD1 (5 bases). CDR1 is SGHKS and CDR2 is YYEKEE in the germline V gene (reference sequence). Trimming shortened V by 2 bases and J by 1 base, and 6 bases separated the two germline ends. The CDR3 has 13 residues.